Below, 12 T cell receptor beta chains from the same sample are listed, as sequenced in a study of blood T cell repertoires in COVID-19. Data came from immunoSEQ multiplex PCR; TCRdb stores just in-frame clones and leaves some out. Of some 90,000 clones in the sample, less than 75% were seen once. The sequenced material came from peripheral blood. These receptors were collected from a woman in her sixties or seventies in a cohort sampled during active or convalescent COVID-19.

This clone was counted between two and nine times. The rearrangement joins TRBV4-1 to TRBJ2-7; D perhaps matches TRBD1 (6 bases). Germline V gene sequence: CDR1 MGHRA, CDR2 YSYEKL. The CDR3 is 15 amino acids. Trimming removed 0 bases at V and 4 bases at J, with 13 bases between. The CDR3 sequence: CASSQDLRTGYEQYF. The DNA of the CDR3 is TGCGCCAGCAGCCAAGATTTACGAACAGGGTACGAGCAGTACTTC.

This chain joins TRBV7-8 and TRBJ2-5; TRBD2 agrees at 10 bases. V lost 5 bases, J lost 3 bases, and 15 bases stayed unmatched. Germline values: CDR1 SGHVS, CDR2 FQNEAQ. This CDR3 region has 18 residues. This CDR3 reads CASSLGRVAGGGEETQYF. DNA for the CDR3: TGTGCCAGCAGCCTAGGGAGGGTAGCGGGGGGCGGGGAAGAGACCCAGTACTTC.

V and J are TRBV5-6 and TRBJ2-1; TRBD1 matches 9 bases. Germline-derived CDR1 and CDR2 are SGHDT and YYEEEE. Trimming at V came to 1 base and at J to 8 bases, leaving 10 bases not matched to a gene. The CDR3 length is 16 residues. The CDR3 region is CASSLMGQGLHDEQFF. The CDR3, as DNA: TGTGCCAGCAGCTTGATGGGACAGGGATTGCACGATGAGCAGTTCTTC.

J is TRBJ2-7 and V is TRBV6-5, with 7 positions matching TRBD1. Germline V gene sequence: CDR1 MNHEY, CDR2 SVGAGI. The junction had 5 bases not matched to a gene; V was cut back by 2 bases and J by 4 bases. This CDR3 is built from 14 residues. CDR3 nucleotide sequence: TGTGCCAGCAGTTACGGGGACAGACTATACGAGCAGTACTTC. Translated, it gives CASSYGDRLYEQYF.

The J gene is TRBJ1-2, the V gene TRBV5-1; 7 nucleotides align to TRBD1. CDR1 and CDR2 from the germline V gene are SGHRS and YFSETQ. With V trimmed by 4 bases and J by 5 bases, 5 bases remained unmatched. The CDR3 sequence is 13 residues long. The CDR3 spells CASSGTANYGYTF. CDR3 bases: TGCGCCAGCAGCGGGACAGCCAATTATGGCTACACCTTC.

CDR3 sequence reads: CASSQTSGGATDTQYF. The CDR3 nucleotides are TGTGCCAGCAGCCAGACTAGCGGGGGAGCCACAGATACGCAGTATTTT. This rearrangement joins TRBV4-2 to TRBJ2-3; 12 nucleotides line up with TRBD2. Germline V gives CDR1 LGHNA, CDR2 YNFKEQ. CDR3 length: 16 amino acids. V shed 3 bases and J 2 bases; nucleotides not matched to a gene: 3.

Written as DNA, the CDR3 is TGCGCCAGCAGCCCTCGGACAGGGGGAGCCTACGAGCAGTACTTC. Translating gives CASSPRTGGAYEQYF. The chain links TRBV5-1 to TRBJ2-7; 10 nucleotides align to TRBD1. Trimming at V came to 4 bases and at J to 2 bases, leaving 6 bases not matched to a gene. This CDR3 is 15 amino acids long. Germline CDR1 SGHRS, CDR2 YFSETQ.

The CDR3 here is CASNQDYVDTQYF. The CDR3 DNA is TGTGCCAGCAATCAGGATTATGTAGATACGCAGTATTTT. The rearrangement links TRBV2 to TRBJ2-3; D not certain. Germline assignment: CDR1 SNHLY and CDR2 FYNNEI. The CDR3 runs 13 residues. The V and J ends lost 7 bases and 5 bases respectively, with 13 bases between them.

This clone was seen ten or more times. The rearrangement joins TRBV7-8 to TRBJ1-4; 10 bases align to TRBD1. Per germline, CDR1 SGHVS and CDR2 FQNEAQ. After removal of 5 bases from V and 8 bases from J, the junction contained 8 bases not matched to a gene. The CDR3 extends over 15 amino acids. CDR3 sequence (DNA): TGTGCCAGCAGCGTTACCGGGACAGGGGTGGAAAAACTGTTTTTT. This encodes CASSVTGTGVEKLFF.

In its sample, this clone was seen a few times. The chain uses TRBV18 and TRBJ2-7; tentatively, D is TRBD2 (5 bases). V lost 2 bases, J lost 3 bases, and 8 bases lay in between. This CDR3 contains 13 residues. Germline CDR1 is KGHSH and CDR2 is LQKENI. The CDR3 reads CASSPTRYYEQYF. The CDR3 nucleotides are TGTGCCAGCTCACCAACTAGATACTACGAGCAGTACTTC.

The chain combines TRBV2 with TRBJ1-2; no clear D. V lost 6 bases and J 1 base, leaving 6 bases between the germline ends. Germline V gives CDR1 SNHLY, CDR2 FYNNEI. The CDR3 consists of 12 residues. This CDR3 reads CASRQLNYGYTF. The CDR3 DNA follows: TGTGCCAGCAGACAGCTTAACTATGGCTACACCTTC.

The V gene is TRBV7-6, the J gene TRBJ2-1; D not resolved. The CDR3 runs 16 residues. From germline, CDR1 is SGHVS and CDR2 FNYEAQ. The V end was cut by 5 bases, the J end by 0 bases, with 14 bases between. The CDR3 bases are TGTGCCAGCAGCCCCCTAGACTTAAGCTCCTACAATGAGCAGTTCTTC. Translated, it gives CASSPLDLSSYNEQFF.